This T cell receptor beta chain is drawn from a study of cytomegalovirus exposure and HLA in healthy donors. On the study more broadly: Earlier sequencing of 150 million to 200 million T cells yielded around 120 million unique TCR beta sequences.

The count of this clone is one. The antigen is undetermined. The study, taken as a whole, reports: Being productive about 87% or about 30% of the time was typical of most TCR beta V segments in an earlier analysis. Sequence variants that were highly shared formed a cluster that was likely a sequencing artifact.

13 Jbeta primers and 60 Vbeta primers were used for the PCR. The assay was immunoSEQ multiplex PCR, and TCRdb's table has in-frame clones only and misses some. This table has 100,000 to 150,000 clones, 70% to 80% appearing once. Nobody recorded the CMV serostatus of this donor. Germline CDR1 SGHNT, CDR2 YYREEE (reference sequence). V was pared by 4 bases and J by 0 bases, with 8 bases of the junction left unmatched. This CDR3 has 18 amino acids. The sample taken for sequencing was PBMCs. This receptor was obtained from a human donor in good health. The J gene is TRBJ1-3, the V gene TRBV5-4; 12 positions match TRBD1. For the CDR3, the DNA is TGTGCCAGCAGCCGACCGGGACAGGGGGCGAGCTCTGGAAACACCATATATTTT. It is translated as CASSRPGQGASSGNTIYF.